This passage covers 30 T cell receptor beta chains from one sample sequenced in a study of control samples from healthy donors and cancer patients. Assay used: immunoSEQ multiplex PCR; TCRdb lists only in-frame clones, some missing. There are 120,000 or so clones in the sample; roughly 84% occur only once, and more than 6.5% lies in the top ten. The sequenced material came from blood. All receptors come from a man aged 40-50 years in good health.

V usage is TRBV11-3 and J usage is TRBJ1-1, with TRBD1 matching 9 bases. V was clipped by 3 bases and J by 1 base; unmatched bases: 3. Germline V gives CDR1 SGHNT, CDR2 YENEEA. This CDR3 has 15 residues. The CDR3 reads CASSLTGQGNTEAFF. CDR3 nucleotide sequence: TGTGCCAGCAGCTTGACGGGACAGGGGAACACTGAAGCTTTCTTT.

The chain couples TRBV4-2 to TRBJ2-1; no clear D gene. V lost 4 bases and J lost 5, with 9 bases in between. Germline CDR1 reads LGHNA; CDR2 reads YNFKEQ. The CDR3 covers 13 residues. CDR3 nucleotides: TGTGCCAGCAGCCCCGACCTAGACAATGAGCAGTTCTTC. Translating gives CASSPDLDNEQFF.

The chain has TRBV6-2 or TRBV6-3 and TRBJ2-3, with D tentatively TRBD1 or TRBD2 (6 bases each). The germline CDR1 and CDR2 sequences are MNHEY and SVGEGT. The V end was cut by 5 bases, the J end by 1 base, with 19 bases between. CDR3 length: 17 residues. The CDR3 coding sequence is TGTGCCAGCAGTGGCGCGGGACATCTTTCTGGCACAGATACGCAGTATTTT. It yields the protein CASSGAGHLSGTDTQYF.

The rearrangement uses TRBV7-2 and TRBJ2-2; 9 nucleotides align to TRBD1. V gave up 2 bases and J gave up 4 bases; unmatched junction bases: 8. Germline V gene lookup returns CDR1 SGHTA and CDR2 FQGNSA. This CDR3 has 17 residues. DNA for the CDR3: TGTGCCAGCAGCTTAAGGGCGGGACAGGGATCCACCGGGGAGCTGTTTTTT. Translated: CASSLRAGQGSTGELFF.

J is TRBJ1-4 and V is TRBV3-1 (or the pseudogene TRBV3-2); 8 bases agree with TRBD1. The CDR3 sequence is 19 residues long. The V and J ends lost 4 bases and 7 bases, in that order; junction bases with no gene match: 20. CDR1 is LGHDT, CDR2 YNNKEL, per germline (reference sequence). The CDR3 DNA follows: TGTGCCAGCAGCCCCCAAAGTTCCCTAAGCAGGGGGCTATCTGAAAAACTGTTTTTT. Translation: CASSPQSSLSRGLSEKLFF.

On this clone: Given the absence of the conserved phenylalanine or tryptophan at the CDR3 end, a read error is likely. The limits of the CDR3 on the DNA are not certain, so only TCRdb's listed CDR3 is given. The chain carries TRBV4-3 and TRBJ2-6; the table gives TRBD1 as D, unverified against the DNA. Germline CDR1 reads LGHNA; CDR2 reads YSLEER. The CDR3 has 12 residues if both end residues are counted. CDR3 sequence reads: CASSQGLQSLLN.

This chain links TRBV10-2 with TRBJ2-7; 7 positions match TRBD2. Germline CDR1 WSHSY, CDR2 SAAADI. The J segment lost 2 bases and the V segment lost 6 bases, leaving 4 bases of the junction unmatched. The CDR3 is 13 amino acids. The CDR3 DNA reads TGCGCCAGCAGGAGTGGACTAGCCTACGAGCAGTACTTC. It translates to CASRSGLAYEQYF.

Written as DNA, the CDR3 is TGTGCCAGCAGCCAGACTGGGCGGTACAATGAGCAGTTCTTC. This gives the protein CASSQTGRYNEQFF. The chain uses TRBV11-3 and TRBJ2-1; D gene unclear. Trimming removed 5 bases from V and 4 bases from J, with 12 bases in between. The CDR3 has 14 residues. Germline CDR1 and CDR2: SGHNT and YENEEA.

This clone appeared once. Other DNA sequences within the sample encode an identical CDR3. This chain connects TRBV11-3 to TRBJ2-5, with unresolved D. Trimming stripped 6 bases from V and 1 base from J, with 6 bases between. The CDR3 has 12 amino acids. From germline, CDR1 is SGHNT and CDR2 YENEEA. CDR3 bases: TGTGCCAGCAGAGGTGGCCAAGAGACCCAGTACTTC. It yields the protein CASRGGQETQYF.

The rearrangement joins TRBV3-1 (or the pseudogene TRBV3-2) to TRBJ1-5; TRBD1 matches at 9 bases. There are 16 residues in the CDR3. Losses at the gene ends were 3 bases for V and 2 bases for J; bases not matched to a gene: 5. Germline loops: CDR1 LGHDT, CDR2 YNNKEL (reference sequence). The CDR3 here is CASSHAGQGGNQPQHF. CDR3 coding DNA: TGTGCCAGCAGCCATGCGGGACAGGGTGGCAATCAGCCCCAGCATTTT.

V usage is TRBV29-1 and J usage is TRBJ1-1; D remains unclear. The ends were cut back, 4 bases at V and 4 bases at J, with 13 bases in the middle. The CDR3 length is 13 residues. Germline V gene lookup returns CDR1 SQVTM and CDR2 ANQGSEA. In nucleotides, the CDR3 is TGCAGCGTTGGAGTAGTGACTGGCACTGAAGCTTTCTTT. Translating gives CSVGVVTGTEAFF.

This chain links TRBV7-9 with TRBJ2-3; D not resolved. V lost 1 base and J lost 8, with 10 bases in between. Germline assignment: CDR1 SEHNR and CDR2 FQNEAQ (reference sequence). This CDR3 region has 13 residues. The CDR3 coding sequence is TGTGCCAGCAGCTTAGGGGGTACGGGTACGCAGTATTTT. It is translated as CASSLGGTGTQYF.

The CDR3 DNA sequence: TGTGCCAGCTCACCTGGGACAGGGAATCAGCCCCAGCATTTT. As protein: CASSPGTGNQPQHF. The V and J genes are TRBV18 and TRBJ1-5; 9 bases line up with TRBD1. The CDR3 is 14 residues long. Germline V gene sequence: CDR1 KGHSH, CDR2 LQKENI. V gave up 3 bases and J gave up 4 bases; unmatched junction bases: 1.

In DNA form, the CDR3 reads TGTGCCAGCACCCCCAGACAGGGGCCCTACGAGCAGTACTTC. Protein sequence: CASTPRQGPYEQYF. The chain is built from TRBV5-8 and TRBJ2-7, with 8 bases fitting TRBD1. The germline gives CDR1 SGHTS, CDR2 YDEGEE. The CDR3 consists of 14 residues. V dropped 6 bases and J dropped 2; count of bases not matched to a gene: 7. Based on the CDR3 plus reference TRBV5-8 and TRBJ2-7, the full variable domain is EAGVTQSPTHLIKTRGQQATLRCSPISGHTSVYWYQQALGLGLQFLLWYDEGEERNRGNFPPRFSGRQFPNYSSELNVNALELEDSALYLCASTPRQGPYEQYFGPGTRLTVT.

V and J are TRBV7-2 and TRBJ2-1; maybe TRBD2 (5 bases). The CDR3 has 14 amino acids. V shed 1 base and J shed 3 bases, with 7 bases lying between them. In germline, CDR1 is SGHTA, CDR2 FQGNSA. The CDR3 protein is CASSLGAGYNEQFF. The DNA of the CDR3 is TGTGCCAGCAGCTTAGGCGCGGGCTACAATGAGCAGTTCTTC.

The chain employs TRBV5-4 and TRBJ1-1; 7 bases are shared with TRBD1. From germline, CDR1 is SGHNT and CDR2 YYREEE (reference sequence). Trimming cost V 4 bases and J 0 bases; bases outside gene matches: 6. The CDR3 consists of 15 residues. CDR3 amino acids: CASSRGRGVNTEAFF. Here the CDR3 DNA reads TGTGCCAGCAGCAGGGGCAGGGGGGTGAACACTGAAGCTTTCTTT.

This chain connects TRBV19 to TRBJ2-2; TRBD1 matches at 7 bases. The germline CDR1 and CDR2 sequences are LNHDA and SQIVND (reference sequence). The ends lost 4 bases at V and 6 bases at J; junction bases unmatched: 8. The CDR3 is made up of 15 amino acids. The CDR3 here is CASSSRDRLSGELFF. The CDR3 nucleotides are TGTGCCAGTAGTAGCCGGGACAGACTCTCCGGGGAGCTGTTTTTT. The entire variable domain, with the rest obtained from reference TRBV19 and TRBJ2-2, is as follows: DGGITQSPKYLFRKEGQNVTLSCEQNLNHDAMYWYRQDPGQGLRLIYYSQIVNDFQKGDIAEGYSVSREKKESFPLTVTSAQKNPTAFYLCASSSRDRLSGELFFGEGSRLTVL.

The CDR3: CASSIGGNTIYF. CDR3 nucleotide sequence: TGTGCCAGCAGCATCGGGGGAAACACCATATATTTT. The gene calls are TRBV7-9 and TRBJ1-3, with D hard to call. Per germline, CDR1 SEHNR and CDR2 FQNEAQ (reference sequence). V lost 5 bases and J 4 bases, leaving 6 bases between the germline ends. The CDR3 has 12 residues.

V and J are TRBV4-2 and TRBJ1-2; possible D gene TRBD1, 5 bases. The V end lost 4 bases, the J end lost 0 bases, and 18 bases lay between the germline ends. The CDR3 is 17 residues long. The germline V gene has CDR1 LGHNA and CDR2 YNFKEQ. The CDR3 sequence: CASSLTSDTYANYGYTF. The CDR3 nucleotides read TGTGCCAGCAGCCTCACCTCGGACACCTATGCTAACTATGGCTACACCTTC.

This clone has only one observation. The V call is TRBV9, the J call TRBJ2-3, with TRBD1 matching 9 bases. The CDR3 runs 14 residues. V lost 6 bases and J lost 2; bases outside the gene matches: 4. Germline CDR1 SGDLS, CDR2 YYNGEE. The CDR3 reads CASTRDRDTDTQYF. DNA for the CDR3: TGTGCCAGCACCAGGGACAGGGACACAGATACGCAGTATTTT.

This clone was observed a few times. J is TRBJ1-2 and V is TRBV12-3 or TRBV12-4, with 7 bases that match TRBD1. With V trimmed by 9 bases and J by 5 bases, 9 bases remained unmatched. CDR3 size: 13 residues. The CDR3 nucleotides are TGTGCCAGTATGTATACACAGGGGTATGGCTACACCTTC. It yields the protein CASMYTQGYGYTF.

The CDR3 reads CASSYGTRETQYF. The CDR3 coding sequence is TGTGCCAGCAGTTACGGGACAAGGGAGACCCAGTACTTC. The J gene is TRBJ2-5, the V gene TRBV6-5; a weak D match, TRBD1 (6 bases). Trimming took off 2 bases at V and 5 bases at J, with 9 bases between the two ends. The CDR3 has 13 residues. Germline CDR1 is MNHEY and CDR2 is SVGAGI.

This clone was picked up a small number of times. The rearrangement uses TRBV7-9 and TRBJ2-2; 7 bases agree with TRBD2. The CDR3 has 16 amino acids. Germline V CDR1 and CDR2: SEHNR, FQNEAQ (reference sequence). The trim removed 3 bases at V and 8 bases at J, leaving 12 bases unmatched. CDR3 DNA: TGTGCCAGCAGCTTTCAGCGGGGCCCCTCGGTTGGGGAGCTGTTTTTT. Translated: CASSFQRGPSVGELFF.

This sequence joins TRBV6-5 and TRBJ1-3, with D unclear. The CDR3 sequence is 15 residues long. V was cut by 4 bases and J by 0 bases, with 10 bases left in between. Per germline, CDR1 MNHEY and CDR2 SVGAGI. CDR3: CASSSDTVSGNTIYF. CDR3 nucleotide sequence: TGTGCCAGCAGTTCTGACACTGTCTCTGGAAACACCATATATTTT.

This chain uses TRBV7-9 with TRBJ2-2; D call uncertain. The CDR3 is 13 amino acids. Between the trimmed V and J ends, which lost 2 bases and 4 bases, there was a span of 5 bases. From germline, CDR1 is SEHNR and CDR2 FQNEAQ (reference sequence). The CDR3 bases are TGTGCCAGCAGCTTAAGGTCCACCGGGGAGCTGTTTTTT. It codes for CASSLRSTGELFF.

V is TRBV25-1 and J is TRBJ1-2; the D gene is possibly TRBD1 (5 bases). V lost 5 bases, J lost 4 bases, and 14 bases lay in between. The CDR3 has 14 amino acids. Germline values: CDR1 MGHDK, CDR2 SYGVNS. The CDR3 region is CASSRGKGIYGYTF. As DNA, the CDR3 is TGTGCCAGCAGTAGGGGAAAAGGGATCTATGGCTACACCTTC.

This clone has just a few counts. An end of the junction does not agree with germline; a read error may underlie this. The chain carries TRBV29-1 and TRBJ1-5; D is unclear. CDR3 length: 12 amino acids. CDR1 and CDR2 from the germline V gene are SQVTM and ANQGSEA. The CDR3 region has the DNA TGCAGCGTTGGGGCTCCGAATCAACCCCAGCATTTT. Translated: CSVGAPNQPQHF.

The V call is TRBV6-2 or TRBV6-3, the J call TRBJ1-4; possible D gene TRBD1, 5 bases. The V gene lost 3 bases and the J gene lost 5 bases, with 13 bases spanning the gap. CDR3 size: 15 residues. Germline CDR1 reads MNHEY; CDR2 reads SVGEGT. CDR3 coding DNA: TGTGCCAGCAGTTATAGACAGCCCTTCAATGAAAAACTGTTTTTT. Residues: CASSYRQPFNEKLFF.

V is TRBV10-3 and J is TRBJ1-4, with TRBD1 matching over 11 bases. The germline gives CDR1 ENHRY, CDR2 SYGVKD. With V trimmed by 0 bases and J by 7 bases, 4 bases remained unmatched. The CDR3 consists of 16 residues. CDR3: CAISESPGQGGEKLFF. The CDR3 DNA reads as TGTGCCATCAGTGAGTCCCCGGGACAGGGGGGTGAAAAACTGTTTTTT.

This clone was seen just once. The genes are TRBV5-1 and TRBJ1-5; 8 positions match TRBD1. Trimming at V came to 5 bases and at J to 2 bases, leaving 3 bases not matched to a gene. This CDR3 is 14 amino acids long. Germline V gene sequence: CDR1 SGHRS, CDR2 YFSETQ. CDR3 bases: TGCGCCAGCAGGATGACAGGGGGCAATCAGCCCCAGCATTTT. Amino acids: CASRMTGGNQPQHF.